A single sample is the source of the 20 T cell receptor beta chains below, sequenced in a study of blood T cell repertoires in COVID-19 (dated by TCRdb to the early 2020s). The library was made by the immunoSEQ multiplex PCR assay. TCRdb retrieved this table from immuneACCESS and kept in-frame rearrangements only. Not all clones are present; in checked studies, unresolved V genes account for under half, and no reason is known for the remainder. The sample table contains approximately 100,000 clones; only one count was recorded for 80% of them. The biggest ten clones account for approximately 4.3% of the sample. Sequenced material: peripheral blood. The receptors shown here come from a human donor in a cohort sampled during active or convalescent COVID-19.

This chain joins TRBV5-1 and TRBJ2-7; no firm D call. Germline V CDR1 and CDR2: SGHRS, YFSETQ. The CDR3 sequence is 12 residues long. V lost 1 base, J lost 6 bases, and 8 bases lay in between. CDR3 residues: CASSLYGREQYF. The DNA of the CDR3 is TGCGCCAGCAGCTTGTATGGGCGCGAGCAGTACTTC.

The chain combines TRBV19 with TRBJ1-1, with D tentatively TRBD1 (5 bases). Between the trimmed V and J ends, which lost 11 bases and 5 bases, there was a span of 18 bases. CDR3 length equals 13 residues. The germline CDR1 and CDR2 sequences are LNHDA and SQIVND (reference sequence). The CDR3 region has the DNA TGTGCCGGAACTAGGAGGGACGGAACTGAAGCTTTCTTT. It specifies CAGTRRDGTEAFF.

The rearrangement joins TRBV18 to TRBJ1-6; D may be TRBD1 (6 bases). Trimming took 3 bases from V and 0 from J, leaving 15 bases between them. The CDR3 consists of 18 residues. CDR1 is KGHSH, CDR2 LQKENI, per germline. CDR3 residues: CASSPEDRIGSYNSPLHF. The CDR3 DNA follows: TGTGCCAGCTCACCTGAAGACAGGATCGGCTCCTATAATTCACCCCTCCACTTT. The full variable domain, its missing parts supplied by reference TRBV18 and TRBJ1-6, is NAGVMQNPRHLVRRRGQEARLRCSPMKGHSHVYWYRQLPEEGLKFMVYLQKENIIDESGMPKERFSAEFPKEGPSILRIQQVVRGDSAAYFCASSPEDRIGSYNSPLHFGNGTRLTVT.

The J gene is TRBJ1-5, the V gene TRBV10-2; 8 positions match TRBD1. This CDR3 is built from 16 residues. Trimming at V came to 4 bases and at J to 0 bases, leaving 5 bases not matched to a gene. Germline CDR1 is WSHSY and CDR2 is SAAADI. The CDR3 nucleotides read TGCGCCAGCAGTGGGCGACAGGGGTCTAGCAATCAGCCCCAGCATTTT. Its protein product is CASSGRQGSSNQPQHF.

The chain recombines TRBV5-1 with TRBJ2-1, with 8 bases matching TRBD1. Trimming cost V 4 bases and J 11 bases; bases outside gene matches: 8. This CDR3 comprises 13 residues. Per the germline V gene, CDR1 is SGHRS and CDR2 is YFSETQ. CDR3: CASSHGQGMKQFF. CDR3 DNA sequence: TGCGCCAGCAGCCATGGACAGGGAATGAAGCAGTTCTTC.

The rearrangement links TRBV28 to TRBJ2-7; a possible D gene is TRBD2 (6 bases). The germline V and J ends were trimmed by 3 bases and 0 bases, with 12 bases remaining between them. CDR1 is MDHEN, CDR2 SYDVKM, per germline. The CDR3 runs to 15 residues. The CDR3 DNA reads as TGTGCCAGCAGTTTTCGGGACTTAATCTCCTACGAGCAGTACTTC. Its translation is CASSFRDLISYEQYF.

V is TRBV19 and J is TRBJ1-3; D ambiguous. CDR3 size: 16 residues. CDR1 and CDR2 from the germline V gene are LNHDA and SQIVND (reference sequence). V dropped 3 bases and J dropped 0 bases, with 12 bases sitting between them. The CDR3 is CASSIPGGSSGNTIYF. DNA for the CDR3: TGTGCCAGTAGTATTCCCGGCGGCAGCTCTGGAAACACCATATATTTT.

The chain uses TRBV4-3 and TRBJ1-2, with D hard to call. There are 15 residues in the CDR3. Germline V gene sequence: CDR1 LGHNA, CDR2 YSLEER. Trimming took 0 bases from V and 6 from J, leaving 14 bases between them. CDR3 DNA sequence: TGCGCCAGCAGCCAAGATTCTGTGGAGGGTAATGGCTACACCTTC. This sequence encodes CASSQDSVEGNGYTF.

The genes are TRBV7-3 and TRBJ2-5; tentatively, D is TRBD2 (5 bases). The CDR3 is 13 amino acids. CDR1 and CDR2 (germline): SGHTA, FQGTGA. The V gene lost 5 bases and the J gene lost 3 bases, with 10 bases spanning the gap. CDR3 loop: CASSDTGKETQYF. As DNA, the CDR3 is TGTGCCAGCAGCGACACCGGGAAAGAGACCCAGTACTTC.

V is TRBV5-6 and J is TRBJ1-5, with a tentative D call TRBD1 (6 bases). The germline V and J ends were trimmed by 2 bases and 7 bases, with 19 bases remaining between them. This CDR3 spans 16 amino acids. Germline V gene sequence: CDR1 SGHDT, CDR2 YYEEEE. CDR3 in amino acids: CASSFFSSGVDQPQHF. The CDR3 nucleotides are TGTGCCAGCAGCTTCTTTTCCTCAGGGGTCGACCAGCCCCAGCATTTT.

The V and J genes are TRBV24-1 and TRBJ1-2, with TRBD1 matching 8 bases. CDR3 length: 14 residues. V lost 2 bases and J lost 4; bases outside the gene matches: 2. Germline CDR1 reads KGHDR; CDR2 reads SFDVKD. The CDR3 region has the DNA TGTGCCACCAGTGATTGGGACAGGTCCTATGGCTACACCTTC. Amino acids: CATSDWDRSYGYTF.

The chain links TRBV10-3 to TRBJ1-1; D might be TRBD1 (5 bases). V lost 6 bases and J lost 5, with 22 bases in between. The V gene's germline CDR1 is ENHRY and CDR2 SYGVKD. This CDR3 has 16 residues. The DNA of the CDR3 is TGTGCCATCAGGACCCCCGAGGGACCGGAGGGGACTGAAGCTTTCTTT. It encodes CAIRTPEGPEGTEAFF.

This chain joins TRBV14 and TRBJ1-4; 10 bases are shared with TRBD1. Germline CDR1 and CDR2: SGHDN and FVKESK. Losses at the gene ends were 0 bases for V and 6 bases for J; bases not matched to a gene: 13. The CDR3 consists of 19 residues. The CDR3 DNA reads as TGTGCCAGCAGCCAAGACTATGGCACCGACGGGACAGGGGATGAAAAACTGTTTTTT. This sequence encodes CASSQDYGTDGTGDEKLFF.

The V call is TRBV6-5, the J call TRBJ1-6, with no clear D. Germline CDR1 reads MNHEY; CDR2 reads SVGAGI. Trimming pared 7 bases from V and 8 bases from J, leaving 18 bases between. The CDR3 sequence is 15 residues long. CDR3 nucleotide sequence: TGTGCCAGCACCCATCGGTATAGTCCGGATTCACCCCTCCACTTT. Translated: CASTHRYSPDSPLHF.

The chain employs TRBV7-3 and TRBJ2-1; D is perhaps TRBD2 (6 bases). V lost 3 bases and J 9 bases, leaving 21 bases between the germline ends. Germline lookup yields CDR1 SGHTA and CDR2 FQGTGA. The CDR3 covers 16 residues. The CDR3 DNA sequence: TGTGCCAGCAGCTTCACTAGGGACTCCCGGAGTGGTGAGCAGTTCTTC. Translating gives CASSFTRDSRSGEQFF.

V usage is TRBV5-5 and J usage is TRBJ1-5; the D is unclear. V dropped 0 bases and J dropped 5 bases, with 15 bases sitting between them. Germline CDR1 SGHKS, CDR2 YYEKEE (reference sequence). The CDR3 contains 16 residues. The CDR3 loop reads CASSLVEEIRYQPQHF. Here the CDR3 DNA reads TGTGCCAGCAGCTTGGTCGAGGAGATACGTTATCAGCCCCAGCATTTT.

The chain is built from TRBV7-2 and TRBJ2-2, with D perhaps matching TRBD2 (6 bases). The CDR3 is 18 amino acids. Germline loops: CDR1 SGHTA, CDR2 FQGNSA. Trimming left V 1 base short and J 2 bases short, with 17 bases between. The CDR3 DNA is TGTGCCAGCAGCTTAGTCTCTGGTGGAGCGGGTAACACCGGGGAGCTGTTTTTT. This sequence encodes CASSLVSGGAGNTGELFF.

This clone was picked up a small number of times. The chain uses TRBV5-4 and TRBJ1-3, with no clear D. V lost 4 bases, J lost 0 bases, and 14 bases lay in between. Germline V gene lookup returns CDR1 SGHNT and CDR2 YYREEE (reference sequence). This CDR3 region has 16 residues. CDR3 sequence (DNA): TGTGCCAGCAGCGCAACTCGGGGTACCTCTGGAAACACCATATATTTT. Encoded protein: CASSATRGTSGNTIYF.

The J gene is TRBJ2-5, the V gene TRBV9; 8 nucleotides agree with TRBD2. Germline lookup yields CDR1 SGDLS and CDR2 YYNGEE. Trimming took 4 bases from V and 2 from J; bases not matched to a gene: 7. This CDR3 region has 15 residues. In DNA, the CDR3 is TGTGCCAGCAGCCCCCCGGGGGGGGTTCAAGAGACCCAGTACTTC. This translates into CASSPPGGVQETQYF.

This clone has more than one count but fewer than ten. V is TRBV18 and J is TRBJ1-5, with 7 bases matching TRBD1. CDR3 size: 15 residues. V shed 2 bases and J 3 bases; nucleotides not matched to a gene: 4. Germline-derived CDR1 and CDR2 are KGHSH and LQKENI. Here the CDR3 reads CASSPTGQSNQPQHF. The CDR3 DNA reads TGTGCCAGCTCACCAACGGGACAGTCCAATCAGCCCCAGCATTTT.